This TCR beta chain is drawn from a study of cytomegalovirus exposure and HLA in healthy donors. General observations from the study: In the analysis, some V segments, TRBV6-2 and TRBV6-3 included, were excluded as indistinguishable. Solely CMV serostatus was available to characterize immune exposure. In a later analysis, several top co-occurrence clusters appeared linked to parvovirus B19, influenza, CMV and Epstein-Barr virus.

In germline, CDR1 is SGHNT, CDR2 YYREEE (reference sequence). Germline trimming cut 1 base from V and 2 bases from J; bases unmatched to any gene: 16. The length of the CDR3 is 19 residues. This clone has more than one count but fewer than ten. The antigen is undetermined. PCR used 60 Vbeta primers and 13 Jbeta primers. Sequencing was performed with immunoSEQ multiplex PCR; in TCRdb, only in-frame clones are kept and a portion is missing. The repertoire holds some 71,000 clones, roughly 67% seen once, with approximately 7.6% in the top ten. The sample taken for sequencing was PBMCs. This sequence originates from a man aged 35-49 years in good health and CMV-seropositive. This chain links TRBV5-4 with TRBJ1-1, with TRBD1 identical over 8 bases. CDR3 residues: CASSLLQGAGVGSNTEAFF. In DNA form, the CDR3 reads TGTGCCAGCAGCTTGCTCCAGGGGGCGGGCGTAGGTTCAAACACTGAAGCTTTCTTT.